The entry below describes one T cell receptor (beta chain). Antigen specificity is unknown. This entry is derived from a study of identical twins. Findings and caveats of the study: The authors drew conclusions from cross-sectional statistical analysis rather than following the same donors. Alpha sequences that were out-of-frame and twin-shared showed an excess of low generation probability. Researchers reported weaker excess twin sharing in beta out-of-frame sequences.

Through template switching, a universal primer site was introduced, and the cDNA contained unique molecular identifiers. TCRdb called the 5' RACE reads again in MiXCR, with one record for every CDR3 protein. The sample holds hundreds of thousands of distinct CDR3 sequences, 6% to 9% seen once. This CDR3 spans 14 amino acids. J gave up 3 bases and V 5 bases, and 7 bases lay outside the gene matches. Germline V gene lookup returns CDR1 KGHSH and CDR2 LQKENI. Another study also made use of these data, one on yellow fever vaccine responses in identical twins.

This chain joins TRBV18 and TRBJ2-7; TRBD2 aligns across 7 bases. The TCR originated in a woman younger than 35 in good health. The sample consisted of memory (CD45RO+) T cells sorted from blood. CDR3 in amino acids: CASSLAGEIYEQYF. DNA of the CDR3: TGTGCCAGCTCATTGGCGGGGGAGATCTACGAGCAGTACTTC. Full variable domain (outside the CDR3, taken from reference TRBV18 and TRBJ2-7): NAGVMQNPRHLVRRRGQEARLRCSPMKGHSHVYWYRQLPEEGLKFMVYLQKENIIDESGMPKERFSAEFPKEGPSILRIQQVVRGDSAAYFCASSLAGEIYEQYFGPGTRLTVT.